The 13 T cell receptor beta chains listed next were all sequenced from one sample in a study of OX40 agonist ivuxolimab in advanced cancers. The table came from immunoSEQ multiplex PCR; TCRdb's copy has only in-frame clones and leaves some out. The table lists about 26,000 clones, more than 70% of them singletons. This sample comprised CD4+ or CD8+ T cells sorted from blood, obtained in a trial of the OX40 agonist ivuxolimab. The receptors stem from an adult with an advanced solid tumor such as melanoma, head and neck, liver or kidney cancer.

This clone was observed a few times. This chain links TRBV6-1 with TRBJ1-5; TRBD1 matches 9 bases. The CDR3 is made up of 13 amino acids. With 7 bases clipped from V and 7 bases from J, the junction kept 5 bases outside the gene matches. CDR1 is MNHNS, CDR2 SASEGT, per germline. As DNA, the CDR3 is TGTGCCAGCACCGACAGGGGGAGCCAGCCCCAGCATTTT. Amino acids: CASTDRGSQPQHF.

CDR3 coding DNA: TGTGCCAGCAGCTTAAGCTCCCCCTTAAACTATGGCTACACCTTC. Translated, it gives CASSLSSPLNYGYTF. This chain links TRBV7-2 with TRBJ1-2, with D uncertain. This CDR3 spans 15 amino acids. Per the germline V gene, CDR1 is SGHTA and CDR2 is FQGNSA. The V and J ends lost 2 bases and 2 bases respectively, with 12 bases between them.

V gene TRBV19 combines with J gene TRBJ2-3, with D perhaps TRBD2 (6 bases). Germline lookup yields CDR1 LNHDA and CDR2 SQIVND (reference sequence). The CDR3 runs 13 residues. V lost 3 bases, J lost 3 bases, and 7 bases lay in between. The CDR3 DNA reads TGTGCCAGTAGTATGGGGAGGACAGATACGCAGTATTTT. It yields the protein CASSMGRTDTQYF.

This rearrangement joins TRBV13 to TRBJ2-7; the D gene is possibly TRBD2 (6 bases). The CDR3 is 13 amino acids. Germline CDR1 PRHDT, CDR2 FYEKMQ (reference sequence). V lost 2 bases and J 3 bases, leaving 8 bases between the germline ends. The CDR3 is CASSLIGGYEQYF. As DNA, the CDR3 is TGTGCCAGCAGCTTAATCGGGGGCTACGAGCAGTACTTC.

In its sample, this clone ranks as medium-sized (0.01 to 0.1%). The chain couples TRBV28 to TRBJ2-2; the match to TRBD2 covers 11 bases. The CDR3 is made up of 17 amino acids. Germline trimming cut 4 bases from V and 5 bases from J; bases unmatched to any gene: 9. The germline gives CDR1 MDHEN, CDR2 SYDVKM. CDR3 sequence reads: CASSSGTRLAGTGELFF. CDR3 nucleotides: TGTGCCAGCAGTTCCGGAACCAGACTAGCGGGAACCGGGGAGCTGTTTTTT.

This chain connects TRBV19 to TRBJ2-1; D may be TRBD2 (5 bases). Between the trimmed V and J ends, which lost 7 bases and 6 bases, there was a span of 7 bases. There are 11 residues in the CDR3. CDR1 is LNHDA and CDR2 is SQIVND in the germline V gene (reference sequence). The CDR3 nucleotides are TGTGCCAGTATCCGGGGCAATGAGCAGTTCTTC. Translation: CASIRGNEQFF.

In its sample, this clone was seen a few times. This chain connects TRBV7-9 to TRBJ1-2, with a possible D match to TRBD1 (6 bases). V lost 4 bases to trimming and J lost 8 bases, with 14 bases between them. CDR3 length: 13 residues. The germline V gene encodes CDR1 SEHNR and CDR2 FQNEAQ (reference sequence). The DNA of the CDR3 is TGTGCCAGCAGCTCGCAGGGGTTGGAGGGCTACACCTTC. Encoded protein: CASSSQGLEGYTF.

J is TRBJ2-1 and V is TRBV15; 10 bases are a match to TRBD2. V lost 3 bases and J lost 5; bases outside the gene matches: 7. The germline V gene has CDR1 LNHNV and CDR2 YYDKDF (reference sequence). The CDR3 totals 16 residues. The CDR3 protein is CATSRDLAGGNNEQFF. The CDR3 coding sequence is TGTGCCACCAGCAGGGACTTAGCGGGGGGAAACAATGAGCAGTTCTTC.

V is TRBV7-6 and J is TRBJ2-1; 11 nucleotides match TRBD2. The CDR3 covers 18 residues. Germline assignment: CDR1 SGHVS and CDR2 FNYEAQ. V was clipped by 4 bases and J by 5 bases; unmatched bases: 13. The CDR3, as DNA: TGTGCCAGCAGCTCAAATCTCTTAGCGGGGGGGCCCCACAATGAGCAGTTCTTC. Encoded protein: CASSSNLLAGGPHNEQFF.

The chain links TRBV6-6 to TRBJ2-7, with D perhaps matching TRBD2 (6 bases). The CDR3 extends over 13 amino acids. V was pared by 7 bases and J by 0 bases, with 10 bases between. Germline V lookup: CDR1 MNHNY, CDR2 SVGAGI (reference sequence). The CDR3 reads CASKGSGSYEQYF. The CDR3 DNA reads TGTGCCAGCAAAGGTAGCGGCTCCTACGAGCAGTACTTC.

The rearrangement uses TRBV6-5 and TRBJ2-3, with TRBD1 matching 7 bases. This CDR3 region has 13 residues. Germline trimming cut 5 bases from V and 7 bases from J; bases unmatched to any gene: 6. Germline lookup yields CDR1 MNHEY and CDR2 SVGAGI. The CDR3 DNA reads TGTGCCAGCAGTCCCACAGGGGCCCATACGCAGTATTTT. Translated: CASSPTGAHTQYF.

The chain employs TRBV7-2 and TRBJ2-1, with D unclear. In germline, CDR1 is SGHTA, CDR2 FQGNSA. This CDR3 comprises 14 residues. Trimming shortened V by 3 bases and J by 5 bases, and 11 bases separated the two germline ends. The CDR3 is CASSFVGSHNEQFF. The CDR3 region has the DNA TGTGCCAGCAGCTTTGTTGGTAGCCACAATGAGCAGTTCTTC.

The rearrangement joins TRBV7-3 to TRBJ1-1, with D perhaps matching TRBD1 (5 bases). Germline V CDR1 and CDR2: SGHTA, FQGTGA. The V end lost 0 bases, the J end lost 8 bases, and 13 bases lay between the germline ends. The CDR3 extends over 14 amino acids. The CDR3 sequence is CASSLTPLGPEAFF. For the CDR3, the DNA is TGTGCCAGCAGCTTAACGCCTTTGGGGCCAGAAGCTTTCTTT.